This T cell receptor (beta chain) came from a study of blood T cell repertoires in COVID-19. Study context: Nucleic acid was either cDNA or gDNA, and it came from T cells, B-cell-depleted T cells, or PBMCs.

Ages ranged from about 18 to 100 years, with residence in about 23 US areas. Self-reported history from a screening survey and questionnaire set each donor's cohort. Germline CDR1 and CDR2: SQVTM and ANQGSEA. V dropped 0 bases and J dropped 5; count of bases not matched to a gene: 5. The CDR3 sequence is 15 residues long. The authors' processing: Scientists estimated how many nucleated cells there were by amplifying reference gene primers. Profiled with immunoSEQ multiplex PCR; TCRdb holds only in-frame clones, not every one. V, J and clone size derive from that table, while D and trimming were established from the DNA sequence. The repertoire holds fewer than 450,000 clones, over 75% seen once, with roughly 2% in the top ten.

The V and J genes are TRBV29-1 and TRBJ2-7, with 12 positions matching TRBD1. Specimen: PBMCs or T cells enriched from blood (not recorded which). This TCR was recovered from a woman aged 40 to 49 with acute COVID-19. CDR3 residues: CSVEDPGQGANEQYF. The CDR3 region has the DNA TGCAGCGTTGAAGACCCGGGACAGGGGGCAAACGAGCAGTACTTC.